The clone carrying this TCR beta chain was detected a few times. The antigen is undetermined. The data were taken from a study of CD8 T cells in ankylosing spondylitis. Whole-study results and caveats: A motif in TCR beta, a set of fewer than ten highly homologous variants, appeared characteristic of ankylosing spondylitis blood.

TCRdb independently ran MiXCR on the 5' RACE reads; one entry per CDR3 protein. In the table there are hundreds of thousands of distinct CDR3 sequences, 10% to 15% of which are singletons. This CDR3 is 13 amino acids long. The J segment lost 1 base and the V segment lost 7 bases, leaving 2 bases of the junction unmatched. Per the germline V gene, CDR1 is DFQATT and CDR2 is SNEGSKA (reference sequence). The origin of this receptor is a male donor with ankylosing spondylitis. This chain joins TRBV20-1 and TRBJ1-5; TRBD1 aligns across 9 bases. Sequenced material: blood, either unsorted or a sorted T cell fraction (not recorded which). This chain's CDR3 is CSGTGASNQPQHF. The CDR3 coding sequence is TGCAGTGGGACAGGGGCGAGCAATCAGCCCCAGCATTTT.